This record concerns one T cell receptor beta chain sequence. Its antigen remains unidentified. These data originate in a study of ipilimumab plus nivolumab after autologous stem cell transplantation. Overall study results and limits: Authors suggest TCR repertoire, Treg phenotype and gut microbiota support further study.

Only in-frame clones appear in the TCRdb table, and some are missing; sequencing was by immunoSEQ multiplex PCR. Among more than 15,000 clones listed, about 80% were seen once. Patients received nivolumab 3 mg/kg at weeks 1, 4, 7, 10, then fortnightly to week 26. The V end was cut by 1 base, the J end by 2 bases, with 14 bases between. The length of the CDR3 is 16 residues. Germline V gene lookup returns CDR1 LNHDA and CDR2 SQIVND (reference sequence). The sample was PBMCs, taken in a trial of ipilimumab plus nivolumab as post-transplant consolidation. The origin of this receptor is a male donor with diffuse large B-cell lymphoma. The rearrangement links TRBV19 to TRBJ2-5; perhaps TRBD1 as D (6 bases). The CDR3 protein is CASSIGAPTGQETQYF. The CDR3 DNA reads TGTGCCAGTAGTATAGGGGCCCCCACAGGGCAAGAGACCCAGTACTTC.